This TCR beta chain originates from a study of graft-versus-host responses after intestinal transplantation. Study-wide context: The study gave all recipients anti-thymocyte globulin induction, then tacrolimus and steroids for 2 to 3 years.

In germline, CDR1 is LNHDA, CDR2 SQIVND (reference sequence). This CDR3 contains 15 residues. V shed 8 bases, J shed 5 bases, and the junction held 10 bases outside the gene matches. This clone was detected a few times. Its antigen is unidentified. Some clones are missing from TCRdb's copy, which holds only in-frame ones; the method was immunoSEQ multiplex PCR. The repertoire consists of around 95,000 clones, with less than 90% occurring once and the leading ten covering 0.9% to 1%. The specimen comprised unstimulated CD4+ T cells sorted from spleen or lymph node cells, sampled before transplant. This receptor was taken from a human donor who was the organ donor for an intestinal transplant. The gene calls are TRBV19 and TRBJ1-5; 9 bases agree with TRBD1. The CDR3 region has the DNA TGTGCCAGTTCTAGTTCGGGACAGGGCGATCAGCCCCAGCATTTT. It is translated as CASSSSGQGDQPQHF.